This T cell receptor beta chain comes out of a study of blood T cells in healthy people across ages. Germline V gives CDR1 SNHLY, CDR2 FYNNEI. The CDR3 sequence is 15 residues long. The table lists this clonotype with a few counts. Using a J-beta primer mix together with a sample-barcoded 5' primer, a second PCR was run for about 7 to 12 cycles. Every cDNA was tagged by a template-switch adaptor with 12 random nucleotides. TCRdb re-called the 5' RACE reads with MiXCR, one entry per CDR3 protein. This table has about 1.6 million distinct CDR3 sequences, 30% to 40% appearing once. Donor samples were obtained from healthy Caucasian individuals from Russia, aged roughly 6 to 95. Peripheral blood was drawn, about 10 milliliters per donor.

The sample was blood. The TCR sequence derives from a woman in her 30s in good health. The rearrangement uses TRBV2 and TRBJ2-4; TRBD2 matches 11 bases. The J call is in doubt because the DNA end fits TRBJ2-5 better. CDR3 loop: CASGQLAGDSETQYF. The DNA for the CDR3 is TGTGCCAGTGGACAACTAGCGGGGGACTCAGAGACCCAGTACTTC.